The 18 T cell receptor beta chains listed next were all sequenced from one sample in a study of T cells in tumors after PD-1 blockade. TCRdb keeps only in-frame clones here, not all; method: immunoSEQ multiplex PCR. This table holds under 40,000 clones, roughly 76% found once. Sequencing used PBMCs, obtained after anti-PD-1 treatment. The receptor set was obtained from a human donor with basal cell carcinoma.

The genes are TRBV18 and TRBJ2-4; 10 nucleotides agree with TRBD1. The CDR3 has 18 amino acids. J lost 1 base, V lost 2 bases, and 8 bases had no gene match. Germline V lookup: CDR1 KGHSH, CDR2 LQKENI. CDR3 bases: TGTGCCAGCTCACCAAAAGGACAGGGGGTTTTTGCCAAAAACATTCAGTACTTC. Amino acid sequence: CASSPKGQGVFAKNIQYF. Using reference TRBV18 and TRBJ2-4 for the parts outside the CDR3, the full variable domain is NAGVMQNPRHLVRRRGQEARLRCSPMKGHSHVYWYRQLPEEGLKFMVYLQKENIIDESGMPKERFSAEFPKEGPSILRIQQVVRGDSAAYFCASSPKGQGVFAKNIQYFGAGTRLSVL.

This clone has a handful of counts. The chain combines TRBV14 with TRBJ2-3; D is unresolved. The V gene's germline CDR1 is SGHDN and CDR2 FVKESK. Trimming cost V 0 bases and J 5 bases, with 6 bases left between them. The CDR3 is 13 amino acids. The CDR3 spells CASSQDGVDTQYF. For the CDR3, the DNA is TGTGCCAGCAGCCAAGACGGAGTAGATACGCAGTATTTT. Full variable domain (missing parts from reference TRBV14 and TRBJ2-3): EAGVTQFPSHSVIEKGQTVTLRCDPISGHDNLYWYRRVMGKEIKFLLHFVKESKQDESGMPNNRFLAERTGGTYSTLKVQPAELEDSGVYFCASSQDGVDTQYFGPGTRLTVL.

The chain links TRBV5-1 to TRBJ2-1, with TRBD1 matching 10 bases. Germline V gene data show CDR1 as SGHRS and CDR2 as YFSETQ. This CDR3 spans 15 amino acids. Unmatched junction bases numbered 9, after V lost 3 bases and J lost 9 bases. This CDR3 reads CASSYRQGASREQFF. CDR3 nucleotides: TGCGCCAGCAGCTACCGACAGGGGGCGTCCCGTGAGCAGTTCTTC.

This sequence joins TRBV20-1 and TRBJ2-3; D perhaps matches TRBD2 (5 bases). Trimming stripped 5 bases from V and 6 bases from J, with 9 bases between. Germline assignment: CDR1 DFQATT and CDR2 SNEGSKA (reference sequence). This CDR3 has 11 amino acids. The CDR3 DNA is TGCAGTGCTGCGGACTTTGATACGCAGTATTTT. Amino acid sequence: CSAADFDTQYF.

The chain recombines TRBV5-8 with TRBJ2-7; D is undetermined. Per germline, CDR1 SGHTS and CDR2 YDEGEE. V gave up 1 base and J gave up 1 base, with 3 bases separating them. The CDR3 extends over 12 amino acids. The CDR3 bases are TGTGCCAGCAGCTTGACGTCCTACGAGCAGTACTTC. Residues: CASSLTSYEQYF.

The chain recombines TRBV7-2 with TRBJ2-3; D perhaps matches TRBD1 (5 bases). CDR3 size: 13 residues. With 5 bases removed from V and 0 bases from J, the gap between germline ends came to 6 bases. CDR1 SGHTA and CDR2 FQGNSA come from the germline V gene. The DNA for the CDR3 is TGTGCCAGCAGCGGGGCAAGCACAGATACGCAGTATTTT. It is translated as CASSGASTDTQYF.

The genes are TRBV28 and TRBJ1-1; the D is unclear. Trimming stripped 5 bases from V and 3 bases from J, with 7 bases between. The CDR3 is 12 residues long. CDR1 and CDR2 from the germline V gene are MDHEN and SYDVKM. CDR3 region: CASSPIYTEAFF. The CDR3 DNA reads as TGTGCCAGCAGTCCAATATACACTGAAGCTTTCTTT.

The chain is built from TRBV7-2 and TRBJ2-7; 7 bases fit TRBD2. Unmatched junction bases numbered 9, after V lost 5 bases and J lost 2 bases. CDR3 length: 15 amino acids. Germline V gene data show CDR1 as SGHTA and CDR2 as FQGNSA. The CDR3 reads CASSPSGGGPYEQYF. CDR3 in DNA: TGTGCCAGCAGCCCCAGTGGGGGGGGTCCCTACGAGCAGTACTTC.

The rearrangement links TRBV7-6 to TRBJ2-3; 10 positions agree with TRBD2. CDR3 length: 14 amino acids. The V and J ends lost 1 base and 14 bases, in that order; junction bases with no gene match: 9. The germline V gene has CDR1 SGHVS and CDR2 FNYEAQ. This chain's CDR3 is CASSLGTSGGEWYF. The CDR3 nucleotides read TGTGCCAGCAGCTTAGGGACTAGCGGCGGGGAGTGGTATTTT.

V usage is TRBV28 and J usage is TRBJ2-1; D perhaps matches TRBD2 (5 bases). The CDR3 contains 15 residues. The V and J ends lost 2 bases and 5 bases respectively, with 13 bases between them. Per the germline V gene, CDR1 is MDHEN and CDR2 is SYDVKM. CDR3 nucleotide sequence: TGTGCCAGCAGTTTAAGGCCAGCCGGGAACAATGAGCAGTTCTTC. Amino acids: CASSLRPAGNNEQFF. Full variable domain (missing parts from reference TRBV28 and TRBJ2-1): DVKVTQSSRYLVKRTGEKVFLECVQDMDHENMFWYRQDPGLGLRLIYFSYDVKMKEKGDIPEGYSVSREKKERFSLILESASTNQTSMYLCASSLRPAGNNEQFFGPGTRLTVL.

CDR3 loop: CASRPASINEQFF. For the CDR3, the DNA is TGTGCCAGCAGGCCAGCCAGCATCAATGAGCAGTTCTTC. V is TRBV6-5 and J is TRBJ2-1; D not certain. Germline V gene sequence: CDR1 MNHEY, CDR2 SVGAGI. V dropped 6 bases and J dropped 6 bases, with 12 bases sitting between them. The CDR3 length is 13 residues.

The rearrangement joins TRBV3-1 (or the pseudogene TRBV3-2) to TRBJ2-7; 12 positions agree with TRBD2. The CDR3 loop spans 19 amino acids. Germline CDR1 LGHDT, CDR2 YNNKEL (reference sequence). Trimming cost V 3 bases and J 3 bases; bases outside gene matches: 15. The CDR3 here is CASSHPKRLAGGPGYEQYF. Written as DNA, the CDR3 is TGTGCCAGCAGCCATCCCAAAAGGCTAGCGGGGGGGCCGGGCTACGAGCAGTACTTC.

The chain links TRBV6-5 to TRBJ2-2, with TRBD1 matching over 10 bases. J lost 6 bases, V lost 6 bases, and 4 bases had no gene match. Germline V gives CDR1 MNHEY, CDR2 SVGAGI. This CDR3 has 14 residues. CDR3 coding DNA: TGTGCCAGCAGGGACAGGGGGGAAGCCGGGGAGCTGTTTTTT. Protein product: CASRDRGEAGELFF.

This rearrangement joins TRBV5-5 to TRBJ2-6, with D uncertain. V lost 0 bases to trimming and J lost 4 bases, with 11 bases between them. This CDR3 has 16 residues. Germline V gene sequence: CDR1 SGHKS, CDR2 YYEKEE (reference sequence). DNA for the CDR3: TGTGCCAGCAGCTTGGCCGAAGGCACCGGGGCCAACGTCCTGACTTTC. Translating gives CASSLAEGTGANVLTF.

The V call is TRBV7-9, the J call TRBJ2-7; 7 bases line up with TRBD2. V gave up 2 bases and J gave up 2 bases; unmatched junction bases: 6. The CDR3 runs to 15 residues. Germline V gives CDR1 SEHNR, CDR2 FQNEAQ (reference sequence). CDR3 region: CASSLSGGSAYEQYF. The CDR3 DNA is TGTGCCAGCAGCTTAAGTGGCGGGAGTGCCTACGAGCAGTACTTC.

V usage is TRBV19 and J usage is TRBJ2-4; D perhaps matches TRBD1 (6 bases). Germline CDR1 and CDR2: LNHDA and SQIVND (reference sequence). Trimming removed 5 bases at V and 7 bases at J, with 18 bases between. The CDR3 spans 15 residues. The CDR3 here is CASSPLRAGANIQYF. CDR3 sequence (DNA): TGTGCCAGTAGTCCCCTTAGGGCAGGGGCTAACATTCAGTACTTC. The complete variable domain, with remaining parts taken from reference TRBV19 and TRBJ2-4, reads DGGITQSPKYLFRKEGQNVTLSCEQNLNHDAMYWYRQDPGQGLRLIYYSQIVNDFQKGDIAEGYSVSREKKESFPLTVTSAQKNPTAFYLCASSPLRAGANIQYFGAGTRLSVL.

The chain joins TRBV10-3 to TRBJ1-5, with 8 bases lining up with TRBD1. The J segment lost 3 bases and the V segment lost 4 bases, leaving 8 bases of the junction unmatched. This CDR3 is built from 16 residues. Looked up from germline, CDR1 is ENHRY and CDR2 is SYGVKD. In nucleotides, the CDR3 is TGTGCCATCAGTGCGGGATCGGGACAGGCCAATCAGCCCCAGCATTTT. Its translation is CAISAGSGQANQPQHF.

CDR3: CASSPRTGGSGYTF. The CDR3 DNA reads TGTGCCAGCAGTCCCCGGACAGGGGGTTCTGGCTACACCTTC. V usage is TRBV14 and J usage is TRBJ1-2; 10 bases map to TRBD1. This CDR3 is 14 amino acids long. Germline lookup yields CDR1 SGHDN and CDR2 FVKESK. With V trimmed by 6 bases and J by 7 bases, 8 bases remained unmatched.